This T cell receptor beta chain is from a study of T cells in localized non-small cell lung cancer (dated by TCRdb to about 2020). The study in broad terms: T cell repertoires of 200 to 250 early-stage NSCLC patients were analyzed, with tumors being compared against uninvolved tumor-adjacent lungs. The cohort comprised around 240 treatment-naïve NSCLC patients with resected, localized lung tumors. NSCLC patients had a mean age of around 61 years, and fewer than 150 were male and 107 female. Results and caveats for the whole study, not just this receptor: Of the top 100 tumor clones, a median of roughly 56 were detected in paired uninvolved adjacent lung; 28 were also among that lung's top 100. Because multi-region sequencing of the tumors was not done, intratumor heterogeneity could not be ruled out. Uninvolved tumor-adjacent lung showed the highest T cell clonality, higher than tumor, which suggests more focused antigenic responses in the adjacent lung. Because the study design was exploratory, TCR variables were selected using unadjusted p-values without false-discovery rate correction. Longer overall survival was associated with higher T cell density in blood, whereas shorter survival was associated with higher clonality in adjacent lung.

V is pruned by 5 bases and J by 1 base, leaving 4 bases of the junction without a gene match. From a lookup of the germline V gene, CDR1 and CDR2 are SGHNT and YENEEA. CDR3 length: 15 amino acids, cysteine to phenylalanine. Solely the CDR3 DNA is kept, with 45 bases framed from the first base. Uninvolved adjacent lung was sampled at least 2 cm away from the tumor margin, and two independent pathologists confirmed that the tissue had no atypia. At diagnosis, tumor, uninvolved tumor-adjacent lung and peripheral blood were collected and then preserved as a mix of FFPE and fresh-frozen material. Comments on this clone: Its antigen specificity is not known. No base qualities exist here, and no much larger clone lies one base off it.

The immunoSEQ Assay was used to sequence TCR beta CDR3 regions from DNA. The published analysis was carried out like this. T cell density was computed as TCR beta template counts normalized to usable DNA estimated by amplifying housekeeping genes. Richness was estimated using the preseqR package, with extrapolation to 400,000 templates for PBMC samples and to 120,000 templates for tissue samples. Clonality was defined by subtracting Pielou's evenness from one. Differential abundance testing on productive amino-acid clonotypes, with a minimum total count of 5 and an alpha of 0.1, was used to identify tissue-enriched TCRs. The Jaccard Index and the Morisita Overlap Index were used to measure repertoire overlap between compartments. GLIPH clustered TCR beta CDR3s with public tetramer-defined viral CDR3s; viral motifs required at least three viral sequences plus V-gene enrichment. The immuneACCESS repertoire file appears here via TCRdb, limited to in-frame rearrangements. These files lack a portion of the clones; in checked studies, under half of the deficit traces to unresolved V genes, and the cause of the others is not known. The V and J calls and clone size come from that table; D and trimming were worked out from the DNA. The sample table lists about 3,100 clones, roughly 23% of them with a count of one. 13% of the sample rests with the top ten.

The clonotype originates from a male donor older than 55 with stage II lung adenocarcinoma. The sequences come from normal lung tissue next to the tumor, collected before any cancer treatment. In this chain, TRBV11-3 is recombined with TRBJ2-3; TRBD2 fits 9 bases in the junction. The CDR3 here reads CASSPWTSGTDTQYF. The DNA is as follows: TGTGCCAGCAGCCCTTGGACTAGCGGCACAGATACGCAGTATTTT. With all but the CDR3 taken from the reference TRBV11-3 and TRBJ2-3 genes, the full variable domain is: EAGVVQSPRYKIIEKKQPVAFWCNPISGHNTLYWYLQNLGQGPELLIRYENEEAVDDSQLPKDRFSAERLKGVDSTLKIQPAELGDSAVYLCASSPWTSGTDTQYFGPGTRLTVL.